A single count supports the clone carrying this T cell receptor (beta chain). Its antigen is unknown. This sample is part of a study of cytomegalovirus exposure and HLA in healthy donors. Nominal health characterized the donors when sampled, though unrecorded immune exposures were likely. Points from the study as a whole: Excluded: some indistinguishable V segments such as TRBV6-2 and TRBV6-3. Reportedly, a later analysis found an Asian-associated ancestry cluster had fewer N-insertions than the roughly 670-donor mean.

In the PCR, 60 Vbeta and 13 Jbeta primers were used. Per the original methods: Later work found 65 million to 90 million unique TCR beta chains, with 10 million to 14 million shared. Profiling relied on immunoSEQ multiplex PCR, and the TCRdb table lists in-frame clones only, not all of them. V and J calls and clone size are as listed in that table; D and trimming were resolved from the DNA. The data hold 150,000 to 180,000 clones, with around 79% observed a single time. Germline CDR1 DFQATT, CDR2 SNEGSKA (reference sequence). This CDR3 comprises 11 residues. V gene TRBV20-1 combines with J gene TRBJ2-7; possible D gene TRBD1, 5 bases. The sequenced sample consisted of PBMCs. This clonotype was obtained from a young man in good health and CMV-seropositive. DNA for the CDR3: TGCAGGGCTGACAGTTCCTACGAGCAGTACTTC. As protein: CRADSSYEQYF.